These 29 T cell receptor beta chains were sequenced from one sample in a study of shared clonotypes between healthy human individuals. Assay used: immunoSEQ multiplex PCR; TCRdb lists only in-frame clones, some missing. The sample shows around 440,000 clones, around 77% of them seen only once. Material for sequencing was PBMCs. Receptor source: a middle-aged woman in good health. Some clones in this sample may be carry-over from other donors' samples.

V and J are TRBV6-4 and TRBJ1-5; no clear D gene. Germline loops: CDR1 MRHNA, CDR2 SNTAGT. The CDR3 consists of 16 residues. V dropped 4 bases and J dropped 0 bases, with 13 bases sitting between them. The CDR3 spells CASSAGDIHSNQPQHF. The CDR3 DNA sequence: TGTGCCAGCAGTGCGGGAGATATTCATAGCAATCAGCCCCAGCATTTT.

This chain connects TRBV7-9 to TRBJ2-1, with D possibly called TRBD1 or TRBD2 (6 bases each). This CDR3 has 15 amino acids. From germline, CDR1 is SEHNR and CDR2 FQNEAQ (reference sequence). With 5 bases removed from V and 4 bases from J, the gap between germline ends came to 15 bases. CDR3 sequence reads: CASSPAGQVYNEQFF. The CDR3 DNA is TGTGCCAGCAGCCCGGCGGGACAAGTTTACAATGAGCAGTTCTTC. Based on the CDR3 plus reference TRBV7-9 and TRBJ2-1, the full variable domain is DTGVSQNPRHKITKRGQNVTFRCDPISEHNRLYWYRQTLGQGPEFLTYFQNEAQLEKSRLLSDRFSAERPKGSFSTLEIQRTEQGDSAMYLCASSPAGQVYNEQFFGPGTRLTVL.

The chain is built from TRBV28 and TRBJ2-7; 11 nucleotides agree with TRBD2. Germline CDR1 reads MDHEN; CDR2 reads SYDVKM. The CDR3 has 15 residues. V was pared by 2 bases and J by 3 bases, with 3 bases of the junction left unmatched. CDR3: CASSLPGTSGYEQYF. For the CDR3, the DNA is TGTGCCAGCAGTTTACCCGGGACTAGCGGCTACGAGCAGTACTTC. The whole variable domain, remainder taken from reference TRBV28 and TRBJ2-7, is DVKVTQSSRYLVKRTGEKVFLECVQDMDHENMFWYRQDPGLGLRLIYFSYDVKMKEKGDIPEGYSVSREKKERFSLILESASTNQTSMYLCASSLPGTSGYEQYFGPGTRLTVT.

The rearrangement joins TRBV11-3 to TRBJ1-1; no reliable D call. Between the trimmed V and J ends, which lost 2 bases and 6 bases, there was a span of 10 bases. The V gene's germline CDR1 is SGHNT and CDR2 YENEEA. The CDR3 is 13 amino acids. The CDR3 sequence is CASSLNIRAEAFF. The CDR3 bases are TGTGCCAGCAGCTTAAACATACGGGCTGAAGCTTTCTTT.

This clone is a singleton in its sample. The chain combines TRBV5-1 with TRBJ1-5, with 8 nucleotides matching TRBD1. CDR3 length: 15 residues. J lost 7 bases, V lost 0 bases, and 6 bases had no gene match. Germline CDR1 reads SGHRS; CDR2 reads YFSETQ. The CDR3 nucleotides read TGCGCCAGCAGCTTGGGGGCGACAGGGGACCAGCCCCAGCATTTT. This codes for CASSLGATGDQPQHF.

CDR3 DNA: TGTGCCAGCAGCGACACTAGCGGGTCCTACGAGCAGTACTTC. It encodes CASSDTSGSYEQYF. The rearrangement uses TRBV4-2 and TRBJ2-7; 9 bases agree with TRBD2. The J segment lost 1 base and the V segment lost 5 bases, leaving 3 bases of the junction unmatched. This CDR3 has 14 amino acids. The germline V gene encodes CDR1 LGHNA and CDR2 YNFKEQ.

With regard to this clone: A far larger clone is one nucleotide away, so this likely arose from a read error. This chain uses TRBV7-9 with TRBJ2-7; either TRBD1 or TRBD2 may supply D (5 bases each). Germline V gene sequence: CDR1 SEHNR, CDR2 FQNEAQ (reference sequence). This CDR3 has 12 amino acids. CDR3 amino acids: CASSFGLGEQCF. The CDR3 bases are TGTGCCAGCAGCTTTGGACTGGGGGAGCAGTGCTTC. The variable domain in full, with the rest retrieved from reference TRBV7-9 and TRBJ2-7, is DTGVSQNPRHKITKRGQNVTFRCDPISEHNRLYWYRQTLGQGPEFLTYFQNEAQLEKSRLLSDRFSAERPKGSFSTLEIQRTEQGDSAMYLCASSFGLGEQCFGPGTRLTVT.

V is TRBV6-5 and J is TRBJ1-3; D call uncertain. Germline lookup yields CDR1 MNHEY and CDR2 SVGAGI. This CDR3 region has 14 residues. V lost 2 bases and J lost 5, with 10 bases in between. This CDR3 is CASSYDQPRNTIYF. DNA of the CDR3: TGTGCCAGCAGTTACGATCAACCGAGAAACACCATATATTTT.

The V and J genes are TRBV6-6 and TRBJ2-3, with D tentatively TRBD1 or TRBD2 (5 bases each). Germline values: CDR1 MNHNY, CDR2 SVGAGI (reference sequence). The V end was cut by 7 bases, the J end by 2 bases, with 16 bases between. This CDR3 is built from 15 residues. The chain's CDR3 is CASKSTGRNTDTQYF. DNA of the CDR3: TGTGCCAGCAAAAGCACGGGGCGGAACACAGATACGCAGTATTTT.

This clone appeared once. The chain has TRBV30 and TRBJ1-1; a weak D match, TRBD1 (5 bases). Germline V gene data show CDR1 as GTSNPN and CDR2 as SVGIG (reference sequence). V lost 2 bases and J lost 4, with 14 bases in between. The CDR3 is made up of 14 amino acids. DNA of the CDR3: TGTGCCTGGAGTCGGGGTGGGGGTCGCACTGAAGCTTTCTTT. Its translation is CAWSRGGGRTEAFF.

This clone was recorded only once. The chain joins TRBV7-9 to TRBJ1-2; D may be TRBD1 (6 bases). This CDR3 spans 16 amino acids. CDR1 is SEHNR, CDR2 FQNEAQ, per germline (reference sequence). Trimming removed 6 bases at V and 4 bases at J, with 21 bases between. CDR3 coding DNA: TGTGCCAGCAGACAAAACGGACAGACTGGGGGCTATGGCTACACCTTC. As protein: CASRQNGQTGGYGYTF.

CDR3 residues: CASSLGVRGETQYF. The CDR3 nucleotides read TGTGCCAGCAGCTTGGGGGTGAGGGGCGAGACCCAGTACTTC. This chain connects TRBV5-4 to TRBJ2-5; the D call may be TRBD1 or TRBD2 (5 bases each). Trimming removed 0 bases at V and 5 bases at J, with 11 bases between. This CDR3 region has 14 residues. Germline CDR1 SGHNT, CDR2 YYREEE (reference sequence).

V usage is TRBV7-9 and J usage is TRBJ2-7; 7 bases line up with TRBD1. From germline, CDR1 is SEHNR and CDR2 FQNEAQ (reference sequence). The junction had 10 bases not matched to a gene; V was cut back by 3 bases and J by 5 bases. The CDR3 totals 15 residues. CDR3 loop: CASSFYRGSSDEQYF. The DNA of the CDR3 is TGTGCCAGCAGCTTCTACAGGGGATCAAGCGACGAGCAGTACTTC.

This clone was seen once. The chain combines TRBV6-6 with TRBJ2-3; unclear D gene. CDR1 MNHNY and CDR2 SVGAGI come from the germline V gene (reference sequence). V lost 4 bases, J lost 0 bases, and 11 bases lay in between. This CDR3 region has 15 residues. The CDR3 loop reads CASSSREASTDTQYF. In nucleotides, the CDR3 is TGTGCCAGCAGTTCCCGCGAGGCTAGCACAGATACGCAGTATTTT.

This sequence joins TRBV7-8 and TRBJ2-7; D not resolved. Trimming pared 2 bases from V and 6 bases from J, leaving 5 bases between. CDR1 is SGHVS and CDR2 is FQNEAQ in the germline V gene. This CDR3 is 11 amino acids long. CDR3 bases: TGTGCCAGCAGCTTACTTCTCGAGCAGTACTTC. Translated, it gives CASSLLLEQYF.

The gene calls are TRBV28 and TRBJ2-7, with D unresolved. The CDR3 is 14 residues long. Trimming stripped 4 bases from V and 2 bases from J, with 12 bases between. Germline V CDR1 and CDR2: MDHEN, SYDVKM. The DNA for the CDR3 is TGTGCCAGCAGTTCGGGCGCGAAGCCCTACGAGCAGTACTTC. It codes for CASSSGAKPYEQYF.

This clone was observed a single time. This chain uses TRBV19 with TRBJ2-7; D perhaps matches TRBD1 (6 bases). This CDR3 region has 14 residues. CDR1 and CDR2 (germline): LNHDA, SQIVND (reference sequence). V was cut by 4 bases and J by 0 bases, with 10 bases left in between. This CDR3 reads CASSTRQDSYEQYF. The CDR3 DNA sequence: TGTGCCAGTAGTACCCGACAGGACTCCTACGAGCAGTACTTC. The full variable domain, its missing parts supplied by reference TRBV19 and TRBJ2-7, is DGGITQSPKYLFRKEGQNVTLSCEQNLNHDAMYWYRQDPGQGLRLIYYSQIVNDFQKGDIAEGYSVSREKKESFPLTVTSAQKNPTAFYLCASSTRQDSYEQYFGPGTRLTVT.

V is TRBV9 and J is TRBJ2-3; 9 bases match TRBD2. J lost 0 bases, V lost 3 bases, and 2 bases had no gene match. The CDR3 runs 15 residues. Germline values: CDR1 SGDLS, CDR2 YYNGEE. CDR3 coding DNA: TGTGCCAGCAGCGCAGCGGGAGGAAGCACAGATACGCAGTATTTT. Its translation: CASSAAGGSTDTQYF.

This sequence joins TRBV4-3 and TRBJ1-4, with 7 bases fitting TRBD1. The germline gives CDR1 LGHNA, CDR2 YSLEER. J lost 3 bases, V lost 3 bases, and 7 bases had no gene match. The length of the CDR3 is 16 residues. The CDR3 sequence is CASSQGLTGANEKLFF. The CDR3 DNA sequence: TGCGCCAGCAGCCAGGGATTAACAGGGGCTAATGAAAAACTGTTTTTT.

The V and J genes are TRBV27 and TRBJ1-2, with D maybe TRBD1 (5 bases). The CDR3 has 13 residues. Between the trimmed V and J ends, which lost 4 bases and 7 bases, there was a span of 13 bases. CDR1 is MNHEY and CDR2 is SMNVEV in the germline V gene (reference sequence). The CDR3 nucleotides are TGTGCCAGCAGTTGGGGGGTGAGCGGTGGCTACACCTTC. Amino acid sequence: CASSWGVSGGYTF.

This clone occurred a few times. A much larger clone is a single base away; this may be a read error. The chain combines TRBV28 with TRBJ1-1, with TRBD1 matching over 7 bases. Trimming took 5 bases from V and 4 from J; bases not matched to a gene: 1. Per the germline V gene, CDR1 is MDHEN and CDR2 is SYDVKM. The CDR3 sequence is 12 residues long. CDR3 DNA sequence: TGTGCCAGCAGTGCAGGGGGCACTGAAGCTTTCTTT. This codes for CASSAGGTEAFF.

This chain connects TRBV18 to TRBJ2-5; maybe TRBD2 (6 bases). The length of the CDR3 is 15 residues. The germline CDR1 and CDR2 sequences are KGHSH and LQKENI. Trimming shortened V by 3 bases and J by 1 base, and 12 bases separated the two germline ends. CDR3 sequence reads: CASSPPAGLQETQYF. The CDR3 region has the DNA TGTGCCAGCTCACCGCCTGCGGGGCTCCAAGAGACCCAGTACTTC.

Turning to this clone: A far larger clone lies a single base away; this is likely a read error. V gene TRBV30 combines with J gene TRBJ2-2, with a tentative D call TRBD2 (6 bases). Germline V CDR1 and CDR2: GTSNPN, SVGIG (reference sequence). The CDR3 totals 15 residues. The DNA for the CDR3 is TGTGCCTGGAGTGTTCAGGGCAGGGAGGCCGGGGAGCCGTTTTTT. Translated, it gives CAWSVQGREAGEPFF.

The chain employs TRBV30 and TRBJ2-7; 10 bases are a match to TRBD1. This CDR3 region has 12 residues. Trimming cost V 5 bases and J 3 bases; bases outside gene matches: 1. Germline CDR1 GTSNPN, CDR2 SVGIG (reference sequence). The CDR3 reads CAWGQGDYEQYF. The DNA of the CDR3 is TGTGCCTGGGGACAGGGGGACTACGAGCAGTACTTC.

The chain carries TRBV5-1 and TRBJ2-5; D ambiguous. Between the trimmed V and J ends, which lost 0 bases and 4 bases, there was a span of 4 bases. The CDR3 covers 12 residues. Germline loops: CDR1 SGHRS, CDR2 YFSETQ. CDR3 coding DNA: TGCGCCAGCAGCTTGGATCCAGAGACCCAGTACTTC. This codes for CASSLDPETQYF.

The chain carries TRBV6-4 and TRBJ2-1; TRBD2 matches 7 bases. Germline V CDR1 and CDR2: MRHNA, SNTAGT. The J segment lost 6 bases and the V segment lost 2 bases, leaving 7 bases of the junction unmatched. The length of the CDR3 is 15 residues. CDR3 sequence (DNA): TGTGCCAGCAGTGACGCGGCGGGAGAGGGCAATGAGCAGTTCTTC. As protein: CASSDAAGEGNEQFF.

This sequence joins TRBV7-2 and TRBJ2-7; TRBD1 or TRBD2 may be the D gene (6 bases each). CDR1 is SGHTA, CDR2 FQGNSA, per germline. The CDR3 totals 15 residues. V lost 3 bases and J lost 2, with 14 bases in between. The CDR3 reads CASSLWGASPYEQYF. CDR3 DNA sequence: TGTGCCAGCAGCTTGTGGGGGGCCAGCCCCTACGAGCAGTACTTC. Supplemented by reference TRBV7-2 and TRBJ2-7, the full variable domain reads GAGVSQSPSNKVTEKGKDVELRCDPISGHTALYWYRQSLGQGLEFLIYFQGNSAPDKSGLPSDRFSAERTGGSVSTLTIQRTQQEDSAVYLCASSLWGASPYEQYFGPGTRLTVT.

The rearrangement uses TRBV5-1 and TRBJ1-1; no reliable D call. This CDR3 spans 15 amino acids. V lost 0 bases, J lost 0 bases, and 9 bases lay in between. The V gene's germline CDR1 is SGHRS and CDR2 YFSETQ. DNA of the CDR3: TGCGCCAGCAGCTTGGAGGGAGGGATGAACACTGAAGCTTTCTTT. It translates to CASSLEGGMNTEAFF.

The chain has TRBV7-9 and TRBJ2-5; 10 nucleotides line up with TRBD1. The V gene's germline CDR1 is SEHNR and CDR2 FQNEAQ (reference sequence). The CDR3 contains 14 residues. V lost 8 bases, J lost 1 base, and 4 bases stayed unmatched. The CDR3 nucleotides read TGTGCCAGCCCCAGGACAGGGGGCCAAGAGACCCAGTACTTC. This codes for CASPRTGGQETQYF.